This entry features one TCR beta chain sequence. Its antigen is unidentified. This specimen comes from a study of a mutant IDH1 vaccine in newly diagnosed glioma. For the study at large: Eight vaccinations went to patients in weeks 1, 3, 5, 7, 11, 15, 19, 23. Patients under treatment included about 60% males and around 38% females and had a mean age of approximately 40 years. Every participant had undergone radiotherapy, temozolomide, or both before, and most underwent both.

Clones were read by immunoSEQ multiplex PCR, and TCRdb kept only the in-frame ones, dropping some. The sample includes roughly 34,000 clones, about four fifths of them seen just once. Time point denoted: week 5, during vaccination. A 20-mer mutant IDH1 peptide at 300 ug was injected subcutaneously with topical imiquimod. Sequences were derived from PBMCs, sampled from a glioma patient whose treatment included an IDH1 peptide vaccine. The origin of this receptor is a man in his fifties with glioma.

CDR3 sequence reads: CASSLVGTGFTEQYF. The CDR3 DNA reads as TGTGCCAGCAGCTTAGTCGGGACAGGGTTTACCGAGCAGTACTTC. This chain links TRBV7-8 with TRBJ2-7; TRBD1 matches 9 bases. With 1 base clipped from V and 6 bases from J, the junction kept 7 bases outside the gene matches. The CDR3 sequence is 15 residues long. Germline CDR1 SGHVS, CDR2 FQNEAQ. Combining the CDR3 with reference TRBV7-8 and TRBJ2-7 gives the whole variable domain GAGVSQSPRYKVAKRGQDVALRCDPISGHVSLFWYQQALGQGPEFLTYFQNEAQLDKSGLPSDRFFAERPEGSVSTLKIQRTQQEDSAVYLCASSLVGTGFTEQYFGPGTRLTVT.